This T cell receptor (beta chain) was obtained from a study of blood T cell repertoires in COVID-19. On the study more broadly: Material from acute and convalescent COVID-19 was sourced from the United States, Italy and Spain. PBMCs, B-cell-depleted T cells, or T cells provided the cDNA or gDNA that made up the material.

This CDR3 is built from 19 residues. Trimming shortened V by 1 base and J by 7 bases, and 23 bases separated the two germline ends. Germline lookup yields CDR1 LGHDT and CDR2 YNNKEL (reference sequence). Original methodology: Amplification of reference gene primers provided the estimated nucleated cell counts. This table comes from immunoSEQ multiplex PCR, and its TCRdb copy is limited to in-frame clones, with some not included. V and J calls and clone size are those listed in that table; D and trimming were worked out from the DNA. The sample consists of fewer than 250,000 clones, around four fifths of them appearing once.

Sequencing was done on a sample of peripheral blood. The clonotype was recovered from an older woman with active or convalescent COVID-19. The rearrangement joins TRBV3-1 (or the pseudogene TRBV3-2) to TRBJ1-6, with D possibly matching TRBD1 (5 bases). The CDR3 DNA follows: TGTGCCAGCAGCCAAGGGACATCCTTCCTTAGGTTGCCGAATTCACCCCTCCACTTT. Its translation: CASSQGTSFLRLPNSPLHF.